This T cell receptor beta chain was sequenced in a study of post-analysis software for immune sequencing data. Tagging with unique molecular identifiers was a feature of the TCR beta cDNA libraries. Each CDR3 protein is one row after TCRdb ran MiXCR on the PCR reads. The table has about 160,000 distinct CDR3 sequences, under 40% seen once. The study's findings and limits: People with multiple sclerosis had a significantly lower normalized Chao1 diversity than controls did. Five or six TRBV segments were significantly more frequent in patients than in controls. TRBV5-6, TRBV5-1 and TRBV20-1 were among these segments.

Germline V gene lookup returns CDR1 SGDLS and CDR2 YYNGEE. With 3 bases removed from V and 2 bases from J, the gap between germline ends came to 16 bases. This CDR3 is 16 amino acids long. On this clonotype: Its antigen remains unknown.

The sequence derives from a girl aged 5-17 years with multiple sclerosis. The sequenced sample was blood, obtained after autologous hematopoietic stem cell transplantation. The chain joins TRBV9 to TRBJ2-3, with a weak D call TRBD1 (5 bases). CDR3 sequence: CASSGPGFPITDTQYF. DNA for the CDR3: TGTGCCAGCAGCGGGCCAGGGTTCCCTATCACAGATACGCAGTATTTT.